This T cell receptor (beta chain) came from a study of T cell responses to AZD1222 COVID-19 vaccine. TCRdb keeps only in-frame clones here, not all; method: immunoSEQ multiplex PCR. The repertoire consists of over 85,000 clones, with 70% to 90% occurring once and the leading ten covering around 14%. Findings of the study overall: Dominant at 160-218 and 743-854, vaccine-associated CD4 TCRs also spanned spike.

CDR3 length: 15 residues. Germline CDR1 and CDR2: SGHRS and YFSETQ. V was trimmed by 4 bases and J by 3 bases, leaving 13 bases between them. With respect to this clone: What it recognizes is unknown.

This chain connects TRBV5-1 to TRBJ1-4; D is unclear. The clonotype was recovered from an adult who received the AZD1222 COVID-19 vaccine. This specimen was peripheral blood, taken 28 days after the second AZD1222 dose. Written as DNA, the CDR3 is TGCGCCAGCAGCCCAACGCGGGATGCTAATGAAAAACTGTTTTTT. Amino acids: CASSPTRDANEKLFF.